Listed below are T cell receptor beta chains from one sample, sequenced in a study of post-analysis software for immune sequencing data. TCRdb reprocessed the PCR reads via MiXCR and lists one record per CDR3 protein. Of more than 450,000 distinct CDR3 sequences listed, about a third are singletons. What was sequenced was blood. Receptors were obtained from a girl younger than 18 with multiple sclerosis. Each CDR3 is given with its conserved first and last residue. The order of the fields is D gene, clone size, CDR3 length, V gene, J gene, CDR3 DNA, CDR3 protein. The D gene is left open where the match is weak. Size is stated for part of the rows, as once, few or many counts, or as a class when the clone is expanded.

D gene: -; clone size: -; CDR3 length: 13; V gene: TRBV20-1; J gene: TRBJ1-1; CDR3 DNA: TGCAGTGCTAGAGTCGGCCGATTTACTGAAGCTTTCTTT; CDR3 protein: CSARVGRFTEAFF
D gene: -; clone size: once; CDR3 length: 16; V gene: TRBV6-1; J gene: TRBJ1-5; CDR3 DNA: TGTGCCAGCAGTGAAGTGGGGGATCTCGGCAATCAGCCCCAGCATTTT; CDR3 protein: CASSEVGDLGNQPQHF
D gene: -; clone size: -; CDR3 length: 12; V gene: TRBV20-1; J gene: TRBJ1-1; CDR3 DNA: TGCAGTGCTCTAAGGCAGAACACTGAAGCTTTCTTT; CDR3 protein: CSALRQNTEAFF
D gene: TRBD1; clone size: -; CDR3 length: 15; V gene: TRBV7-8; J gene: TRBJ2-5; CDR3 DNA: TGTGCCAGCAGCCTTAGCAACCAGGGGGTAGAGACCCAGTACTTC; CDR3 protein: CASSLSNQGVETQYF
D gene: -; clone size: -; CDR3 length: 13; V gene: TRBV12-3/TRBV12-4; J gene: TRBJ2-5; CDR3 DNA: TGTGCCAGCAGCCCCCCCCGCCAAGAGACCCAGTACTTC; CDR3 protein: CASSPPRQETQYF
D gene: TRBD1; clone size: many; CDR3 length: 13; V gene: TRBV9; J gene: TRBJ1-2; CDR3 DNA: TGTGCCAGCAGCCCGACGACAGGGGGAGGCTACACCTTC; CDR3 protein: CASSPTTGGGYTF
D gene: -; clone size: -; CDR3 length: 15; V gene: TRBV29-1; J gene: TRBJ1-1; CDR3 DNA: TGCAGCGGGGGCCGCACGGGGGGCATGAGCACTGAAGCTTTCTTT; CDR3 protein: CSGGRTGGMSTEAFF
D gene: TRBD1; clone size: -; CDR3 length: 14; V gene: TRBV12-3/TRBV12-4; J gene: TRBJ1-1; CDR3 DNA: TGTGCCAGCAGTCGACAGGGGGATCGCACTGAAGCTTTCTTT; CDR3 protein: CASSRQGDRTEAFF
D gene: TRBD1; clone size: once; CDR3 length: 13; V gene: TRBV20-1; J gene: TRBJ2-7; CDR3 DNA: TGCAGTGCCACGGGACAGCTCCAGGGGATTCAGAACTTC; CDR3 protein: CSATGQLQGIQNF
D gene: TRBD2; clone size: -; CDR3 length: 14; V gene: TRBV12-3/TRBV12-4; J gene: TRBJ2-1; CDR3 DNA: TGTGCCAGTAAGAATAACGGACTAGCGGGAGAGCAGTTCTTC; CDR3 protein: CASKNNGLAGEQFF
D gene: -; clone size: -; CDR3 length: 17; V gene: TRBV6-6; J gene: TRBJ1-2; CDR3 DNA: TGTGCCAGCAGATCGTCAGGGTCGGTAGGGGCCGACTATGGCTACACCTTC; CDR3 protein: CASRSSGSVGADYGYTF
D gene: -; clone size: many; CDR3 length: 13; V gene: TRBV7-7; J gene: TRBJ2-1; CDR3 DNA: TGTGCTAGCGCACGCGGGGATGGCGATGAGCAGTTCTTC; CDR3 protein: CASARGDGDEQFF
D gene: TRBD2; clone size: -; CDR3 length: 17; V gene: TRBV5-1; J gene: TRBJ2-1; CDR3 DNA: TGCGCCAGCAGCTTGACTAGCGGGGGGGCAAATAACAATGAGCAGTTCTTC; CDR3 protein: CASSLTSGGANNNEQFF
D gene: TRBD2; clone size: -; CDR3 length: 15; V gene: TRBV7-2; J gene: TRBJ2-5; CDR3 DNA: TGTGCCAGCAGCCCGACTAGCGGGGTGGGGGGGACCCAGTACTTC; CDR3 protein: CASSPTSGVGGTQYF
D gene: TRBD1; clone size: -; CDR3 length: 14; V gene: TRBV10-3; J gene: TRBJ2-4; CDR3 DNA: TGTGCCATCAGTGAGTCGAGGACAGGAATCATTCAGTACTTC; CDR3 protein: CAISESRTGIIQYF